A single sample gave rise to the 19 T cell receptor beta chains below, sequenced in a study of cytomegalovirus exposure and HLA in healthy donors. Primers: 60 Vbeta forward and 13 Jbeta reverse. Libraries were prepared by immunoSEQ multiplex PCR; TCRdb keeps only in-frame clonotypes and omits some of them. Recorded for this sample: 55,000 to 85,000 clones. Material: PBMCs. These receptors were taken from a female donor in good health and CMV-seropositive.

The V gene is TRBV11-3, the J gene TRBJ1-2; the match to TRBD1 covers 7 bases. This CDR3 comprises 14 residues. Germline V lookup: CDR1 SGHNT, CDR2 YENEEA. Germline trimming cut 4 bases from V and 2 bases from J; bases unmatched to any gene: 4. The CDR3 spells CASSSTGSNYGYTF. DNA of the CDR3: TGTGCCAGCAGCTCGACAGGGAGCAACTATGGCTACACCTTC.

The chain couples TRBV5-1 to TRBJ1-1, with D perhaps matching TRBD1 (5 bases). Trimming shortened V by 0 bases and J by 3 bases, and 9 bases separated the two germline ends. The CDR3 is made up of 14 amino acids. Germline lookup yields CDR1 SGHRS and CDR2 YFSETQ. CDR3 coding DNA: TGCGCCAGCAGCTTGGATGGGGCAGACACTGAAGCTTTCTTT. The encoded protein is CASSLDGADTEAFF.

The J gene is TRBJ2-7, the V gene TRBV28, with 8 nucleotides matching TRBD2. V dropped 5 bases and J dropped 2; count of bases not matched to a gene: 5. Germline loops: CDR1 MDHEN, CDR2 SYDVKM. CDR3 length equals 14 residues. CDR3 sequence: CASSTPGLAYEQYF. The CDR3 coding sequence is TGTGCCAGCAGTACACCGGGACTAGCCTACGAGCAGTACTTC.

The chain recombines TRBV27 with TRBJ2-6, with D possibly TRBD1 on 5 matching bases. Trimming took 3 bases from V and 0 from J, leaving 12 bases between them. Germline lookup yields CDR1 MNHEY and CDR2 SMNVEV (reference sequence). This CDR3 has 17 residues. Written as DNA, the CDR3 is TGTGCCAGCAGTTTCAGGGCCCCCGTCTCTGGGGCCAACGTCCTGACTTTC. This codes for CASSFRAPVSGANVLTF.

V usage is TRBV28 and J usage is TRBJ1-1; tentatively, D is TRBD1 (5 bases). CDR1 and CDR2 (germline): MDHEN, SYDVKM. CDR3 length: 13 amino acids. Trimming removed 5 bases at V and 3 bases at J, with 10 bases between. CDR3 nucleotide sequence: TGTGCCAGCAGTATCAGGGAGGACACTGAAGCTTTCTTT. Translation gives CASSIREDTEAFF.

V is TRBV10-2 and J is TRBJ1-1, with D possibly matching TRBD1 (6 bases). V was cut by 9 bases and J by 3 bases, with 17 bases left in between. The germline V gene encodes CDR1 WSHSY and CDR2 SAAADI. This CDR3 contains 14 residues. Here the CDR3 reads CASRPRDTYTEAFF. CDR3 bases: TGCGCCAGTAGACCCCGGGACACCTACACTGAAGCTTTCTTT.

V usage is TRBV6-5 and J usage is TRBJ2-2; 7 bases match TRBD2. The V segment lost 8 bases and the J segment 4 bases; nucleotides outside the gene matches: 7. This CDR3 is 14 amino acids long. Per germline, CDR1 MNHEY and CDR2 SVGAGI. CDR3 region: CASSAGVATGELFF. DNA for the CDR3: TGTGCCAGCTCCGCGGGGGTGGCCACCGGGGAGCTGTTTTTT.

The chain carries TRBV5-6 and TRBJ1-5; TRBD1 matches at 7 bases. Unmatched junction bases numbered 7, after V lost 4 bases and J lost 0 bases. Germline V gives CDR1 SGHDT, CDR2 YYEEEE. The CDR3 is 16 residues long. The CDR3: CASSGPRGFSNQPQHF. In DNA form, the CDR3 reads TGTGCCAGCAGCGGCCCCAGGGGGTTTAGCAATCAGCCCCAGCATTTT.

The chain joins TRBV18 to TRBJ2-3; D call uncertain. Trimming shortened V by 2 bases and J by 0 bases, and 6 bases separated the two germline ends. Germline V lookup: CDR1 KGHSH, CDR2 LQKENI. This CDR3 is 14 amino acids long. The CDR3 loop reads CASSPVSSTDTQYF. Written as DNA, the CDR3 is TGTGCCAGCTCACCAGTCTCTAGCACAGATACGCAGTATTTT.

V is TRBV23-1 and J is TRBJ1-2, with D hard to call. TRBV23-1 is known as an ORF, though its function is uncertain. The V end lost 3 bases, the J end lost 2 bases, and 10 bases lay between the germline ends. This CDR3 comprises 14 residues. CDR3 in DNA: TGCGCCAGCAGTCAGCGGGAGAAGAACTATGGCTACACCTTC. Its protein is CASSQREKNYGYTF.

The V gene is TRBV28, the J gene TRBJ1-2, with D unclear. Per germline, CDR1 MDHEN and CDR2 SYDVKM. The CDR3 has 12 amino acids. V shed 6 bases and J shed 7 bases, with 12 bases lying between them. The CDR3 DNA sequence: TGTGCCAGCAGCCCCCCGGAGGCTGGCTACACCTTC. Protein sequence: CASSPPEAGYTF.

J is TRBJ2-7 and V is TRBV7-2; tentatively, D is TRBD1 (5 bases). Trimming cost V 6 bases and J 2 bases, with 20 bases left between them. This CDR3 contains 16 residues. Germline V CDR1 and CDR2: SGHTA, FQGNSA. In nucleotides, the CDR3 is TGTGCCAGCAGTGCCGCCGTGGGCAGGGCGGCCTACGAGCAGTACTTC. Amino acids: CASSAAVGRAAYEQYF.

In regard to this clone: Other DNA variants within this sample encode the same CDR3. The chain joins TRBV20-1 to TRBJ2-5, with D unresolved. Germline V lookup: CDR1 DFQATT, CDR2 SNEGSKA (reference sequence). Trimming removed 3 bases at V and 5 bases at J, with 7 bases between. CDR3 length: 11 residues. The CDR3 loop is CSARPQETQYF. The CDR3 DNA follows: TGCAGTGCTAGGCCGCAGGAGACCCAGTACTTC.

The chain is built from TRBV5-6 and TRBJ2-3; D is possibly TRBD2 (6 bases). There are 15 residues in the CDR3. The V gene lost 4 bases and the J gene lost 4 bases, with 16 bases spanning the gap. Germline lookup yields CDR1 SGHDT and CDR2 YYEEEE. CDR3 region: CASSPGLLWADTQYF. The CDR3 DNA sequence: TGTGCCAGCAGCCCGGGACTTCTGTGGGCAGATACGCAGTATTTT.

The rearrangement joins TRBV11-3 to TRBJ1-1; tentative D call: TRBD1 (6 bases). Trimming left V 5 bases short and J 4 bases short, with 17 bases between. This CDR3 is 15 amino acids long. Germline values: CDR1 SGHNT, CDR2 YENEEA. DNA for the CDR3: TGTGCCAGCAGCCCTACCGGGACAACAGGCACTGAAGCTTTCTTT. Residues: CASSPTGTTGTEAFF. Variable domain in full (rest from reference TRBV11-3 and TRBJ1-1): EAGVVQSPRYKIIEKKQPVAFWCNPISGHNTLYWYLQNLGQGPELLIRYENEEAVDDSQLPKDRFSAERLKGVDSTLKIQPAELGDSAVYLCASSPTGTTGTEAFFGQGTRLTVV.

The gene calls are TRBV5-1 and TRBJ2-3, with 8 bases lining up with TRBD2. The germline CDR1 and CDR2 sequences are SGHRS and YFSETQ. V shed 4 bases and J 6 bases; nucleotides not matched to a gene: 7. CDR3 size: 14 residues. The chain's CDR3 is CASSPLQRGDTQYF. The CDR3 region has the DNA TGCGCCAGCAGCCCCCTTCAGCGGGGGGATACGCAGTATTTT.

V usage is TRBV6-1 and J usage is TRBJ2-1; D unresolved. The V and J ends lost 5 bases and 6 bases respectively, with 8 bases between them. The CDR3 loop spans 12 amino acids. Germline-derived CDR1 and CDR2 are MNHNS and SASEGT. As DNA, the CDR3 is TGTGCCAGCAGTTTAGTTTCCAATGAGCAGTTCTTC. This encodes CASSLVSNEQFF.

The rearrangement links TRBV5-1 to TRBJ2-3; possibly TRBD1 for D (6 bases). The ends were cut back, 4 bases at V and 6 bases at J, with 9 bases in the middle. This CDR3 has 12 amino acids. Per germline, CDR1 SGHRS and CDR2 YFSETQ. The chain's CDR3 is CASSVTGDTQYF. The CDR3 DNA sequence: TGCGCCAGCAGCGTAACAGGGGATACGCAGTATTTT.

The gene calls are TRBV29-1 and TRBJ2-5; the match to TRBD1 covers 7 bases. The V and J ends lost 6 bases and 1 base, in that order; junction bases with no gene match: 8. The CDR3 sequence is 14 residues long. Germline assignment: CDR1 SQVTM and CDR2 ANQGSEA. DNA of the CDR3: TGCAGCGTCAACCAACAGGGGTCCCAAGAGACCCAGTACTTC. Protein product: CSVNQQGSQETQYF.